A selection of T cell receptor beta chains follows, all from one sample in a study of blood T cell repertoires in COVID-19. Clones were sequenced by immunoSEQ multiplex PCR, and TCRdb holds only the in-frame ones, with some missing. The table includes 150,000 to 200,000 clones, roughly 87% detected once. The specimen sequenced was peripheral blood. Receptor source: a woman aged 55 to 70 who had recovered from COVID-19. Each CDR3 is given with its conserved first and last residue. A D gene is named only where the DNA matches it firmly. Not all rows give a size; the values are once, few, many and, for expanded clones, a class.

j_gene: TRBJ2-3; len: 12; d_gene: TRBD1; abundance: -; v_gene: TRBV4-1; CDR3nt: TGCGCCAGCAGTCGGACAGGGGTAGCGCAGTATTTT; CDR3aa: CASSRTGVAQYF
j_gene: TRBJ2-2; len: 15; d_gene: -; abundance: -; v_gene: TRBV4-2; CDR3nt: TGTGCCAGCAGCCAGGGATTGAGGAGGGGCGGGGAGCTGTTTTTT; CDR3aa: CASSQGLRRGGELFF
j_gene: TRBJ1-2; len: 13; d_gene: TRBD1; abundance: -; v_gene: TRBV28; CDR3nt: TGTGCCAGCAGTCCGACAGGGGTGGGCGGCTACACCTTC; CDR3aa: CASSPTGVGGYTF
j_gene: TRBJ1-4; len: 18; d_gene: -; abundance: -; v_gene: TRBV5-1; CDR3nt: TGCGCCAGCAGCTTGGGGTCATTACAGGTATTACGTAATGAAAAACTGTTTTTT; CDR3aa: CASSLGSLQVLRNEKLFF
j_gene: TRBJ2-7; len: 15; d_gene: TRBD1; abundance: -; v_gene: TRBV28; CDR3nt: TGTGCCAGCAGCCAAAAGGACAGGGGTTTCTACGAGCAGTACTTC; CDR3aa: CASSQKDRGFYEQYF
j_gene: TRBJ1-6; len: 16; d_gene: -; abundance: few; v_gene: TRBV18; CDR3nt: TGTGCCAGCTCACTAATGGACACAGCTAATAAATCACCCCTCCACTTT; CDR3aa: CASSLMDTANKSPLHF
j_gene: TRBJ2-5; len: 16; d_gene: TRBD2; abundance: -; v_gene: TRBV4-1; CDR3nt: TGCGCCAGCAGCCAGGGCACTAGCGGGGGGCAAGAGACCCAGTACTTC; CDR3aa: CASSQGTSGGQETQYF
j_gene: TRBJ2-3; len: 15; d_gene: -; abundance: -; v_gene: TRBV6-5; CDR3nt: TGTGCCAGCAGTTACGGGACTGTCGGCACAGATACGCAGTATTTT; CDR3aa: CASSYGTVGTDTQYF
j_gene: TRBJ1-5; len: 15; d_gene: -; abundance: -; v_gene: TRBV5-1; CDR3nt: TGCGCCAGCAGCTCTTTAGGGGGTAGCAATCAGCCCCAGCATTTT; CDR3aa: CASSSLGGSNQPQHF
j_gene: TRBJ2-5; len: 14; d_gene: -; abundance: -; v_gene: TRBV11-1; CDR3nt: TGTGCCAGCAGCGCACAGGGGAGGAGGGAGACCCAGTACTTC; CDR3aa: CASSAQGRRETQYF
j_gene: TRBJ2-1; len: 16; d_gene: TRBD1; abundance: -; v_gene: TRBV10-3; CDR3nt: TGTGCCATCAGTGATTTGTCGGACAGGAACTACAATGAGCAGTTCTTC; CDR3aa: CAISDLSDRNYNEQFF
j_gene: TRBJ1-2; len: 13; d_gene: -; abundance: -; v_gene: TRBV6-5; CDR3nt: TGTGCCAGCGGGGGGGCAGGTGACTATGGCTACACCTTC; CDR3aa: CASGGAGDYGYTF
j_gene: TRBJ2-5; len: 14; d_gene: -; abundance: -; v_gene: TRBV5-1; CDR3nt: TGCGCCAGCAGCCTGGAGGGGTTAGGGGAGACCCAGTACTTC; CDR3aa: CASSLEGLGETQYF
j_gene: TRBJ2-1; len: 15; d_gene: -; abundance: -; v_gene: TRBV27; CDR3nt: TGTGCCAGCAGTTTACTAGGGGGTCCTTACAATGAGCAGTTCTTC; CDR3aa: CASSLLGGPYNEQFF
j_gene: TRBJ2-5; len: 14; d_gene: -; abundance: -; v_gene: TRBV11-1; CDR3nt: TGTGCCAGCAGCCCAGGGAGGGGGACGGAGACCCAGTACTTC; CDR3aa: CASSPGRGTETQYF
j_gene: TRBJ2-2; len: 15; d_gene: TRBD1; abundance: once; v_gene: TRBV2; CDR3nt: TGTGCCAGCAGTCCCCGGACAGGGGGCATCGGGGAGCTGTTTTTT; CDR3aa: CASSPRTGGIGELFF
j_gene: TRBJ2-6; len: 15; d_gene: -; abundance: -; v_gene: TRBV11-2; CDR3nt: TGTGCCAGCAGCGTTCTGAGCTCTGGGGCCAACGTCCTGACTTTC; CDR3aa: CASSVLSSGANVLTF
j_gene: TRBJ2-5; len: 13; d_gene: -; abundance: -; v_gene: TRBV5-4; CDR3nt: TGTGCCAGCAGCCAGACAGAGAAGGGGACCCAGTACTTC; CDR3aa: CASSQTEKGTQYF
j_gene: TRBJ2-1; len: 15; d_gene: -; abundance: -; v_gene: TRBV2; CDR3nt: TGTGCCAGCAGTGAATCTCAGGGTAGGGACAATGAGCAGTTCTTC; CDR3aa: CASSESQGRDNEQFF
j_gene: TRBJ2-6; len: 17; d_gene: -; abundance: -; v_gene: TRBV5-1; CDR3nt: TGCGCCAGCAGCTTGGGCAGGCCGTACTCTGGGGCCAACGTCCTGACTTTC; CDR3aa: CASSLGRPYSGANVLTF
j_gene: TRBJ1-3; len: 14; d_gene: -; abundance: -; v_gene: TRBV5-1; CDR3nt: TGCGCCAGCAGCCTTGCAGGGGTTGGAAACACCATATATTTT; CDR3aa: CASSLAGVGNTIYF
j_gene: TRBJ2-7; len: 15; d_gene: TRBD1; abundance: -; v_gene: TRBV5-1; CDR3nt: TGCGCCAGCAGCGGGGGGACAGGGACATCCTACGAGCAGTACTTC; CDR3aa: CASSGGTGTSYEQYF
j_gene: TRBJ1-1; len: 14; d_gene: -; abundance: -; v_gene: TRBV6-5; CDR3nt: TGTGCCAGCAGGAGGTCGACATCGGGAACTGAAGCTTTCTTT; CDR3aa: CASRRSTSGTEAFF
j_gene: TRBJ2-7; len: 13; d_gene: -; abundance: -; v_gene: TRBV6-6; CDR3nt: TGTGCCAGCAAACGGGGGGCGAACTACGAGCAGTACTTC; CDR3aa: CASKRGANYEQYF
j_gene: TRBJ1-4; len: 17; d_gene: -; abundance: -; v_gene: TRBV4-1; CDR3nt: TGCGCCAGCAGCCACCCCCCGCGGAGGCTCAAGGATGAAAAACTGTTTTTT; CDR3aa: CASSHPPRRLKDEKLFF
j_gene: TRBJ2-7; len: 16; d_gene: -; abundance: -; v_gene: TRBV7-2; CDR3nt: TGTGCCAGCAGCATCACCCCCGGGACTCCTTACTACGAGCAGTACTTC; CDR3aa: CASSITPGTPYYEQYF
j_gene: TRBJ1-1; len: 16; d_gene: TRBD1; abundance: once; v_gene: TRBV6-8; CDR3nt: TGTGCCAGCAGTTACTCTCCAGGGGGGTTGGACACTGAAGCTTTCTTT; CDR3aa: CASSYSPGGLDTEAFF
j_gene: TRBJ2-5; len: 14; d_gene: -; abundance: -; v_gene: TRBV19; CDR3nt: TGTGCCAGTAGCCGAGGCAGGGGTCAAGAGACCCAGTACTTC; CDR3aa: CASSRGRGQETQYF
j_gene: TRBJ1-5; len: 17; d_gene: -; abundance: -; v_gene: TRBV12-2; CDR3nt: TGTGCAAGTCGCATGGAACAACAGGGTGGAGCTAATCAGCCCCAGCATTTT; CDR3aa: CASRMEQQGGANQPQHF
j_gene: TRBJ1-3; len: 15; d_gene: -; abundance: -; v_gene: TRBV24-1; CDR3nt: TGTGCCACCAGTGATTCCAGGGGCTCTGGAAACACCATATATTTT; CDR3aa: CATSDSRGSGNTIYF
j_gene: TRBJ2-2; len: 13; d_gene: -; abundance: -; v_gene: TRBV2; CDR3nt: TGTGCCAGCAGGGTAGCTTCCACCGGGGAGCTGTTTTTT; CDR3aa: CASRVASTGELFF
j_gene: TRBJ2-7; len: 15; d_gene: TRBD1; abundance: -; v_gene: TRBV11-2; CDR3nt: TGTGCCAGCAGCTTATTTGGGGGACAGGGCTACGAGCAGTACTTC; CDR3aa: CASSLFGGQGYEQYF
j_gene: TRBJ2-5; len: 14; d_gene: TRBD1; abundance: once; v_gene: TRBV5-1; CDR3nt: TGCGCCAGCAGCCAAGGACAGGCCCAAGAGACCCAGTACTTC; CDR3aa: CASSQGQAQETQYF
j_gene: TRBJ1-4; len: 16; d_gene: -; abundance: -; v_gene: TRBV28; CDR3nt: TGTGCCAGCAGCCTATACCTCGGGGGAGGTAATGAAAAACTGTTTTTT; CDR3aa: CASSLYLGGGNEKLFF
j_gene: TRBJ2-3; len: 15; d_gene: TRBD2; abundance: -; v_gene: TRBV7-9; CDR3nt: TGTGCCAGCAGCTTGAGGGCGGGGGGGTCGGATACGCAGTATTTT; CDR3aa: CASSLRAGGSDTQYF
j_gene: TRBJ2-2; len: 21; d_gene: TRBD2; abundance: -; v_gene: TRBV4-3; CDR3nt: TGCGCCAGCAGCCAGCGAGTAGACGCCGGGCGGGAGGGCAGAGGCACCGGGGAGCTGTTTTTT; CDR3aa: CASSQRVDAGREGRGTGELFF
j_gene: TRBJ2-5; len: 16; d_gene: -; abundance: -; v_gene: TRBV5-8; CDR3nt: TGTGCCAGCACCCTTGGCCTTGCAGGGGTCCAAGAGACCCAGTACTTC; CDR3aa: CASTLGLAGVQETQYF
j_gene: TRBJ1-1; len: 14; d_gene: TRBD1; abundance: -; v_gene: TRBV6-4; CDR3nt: TGTGCCAGCAGTGCGGGACAGGGGAAGTCTGAAGCTTTCTTT; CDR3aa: CASSAGQGKSEAFF
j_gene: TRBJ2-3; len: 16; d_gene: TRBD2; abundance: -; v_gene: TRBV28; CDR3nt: TGTGCCAGCAGTTTTGCGAGGCGGGGGGTCACAGATACGCAGTATTTT; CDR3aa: CASSFARRGVTDTQYF
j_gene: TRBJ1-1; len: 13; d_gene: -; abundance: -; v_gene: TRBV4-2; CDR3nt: TGTGCCAGCAGCCAAAGTTTAGACACTGAAGCTTTCTTT; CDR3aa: CASSQSLDTEAFF
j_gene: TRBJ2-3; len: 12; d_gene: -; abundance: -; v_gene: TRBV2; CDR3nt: TGTGCCAGCAGTCGACTAGCAGATACGCAGTATTTT; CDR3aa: CASSRLADTQYF
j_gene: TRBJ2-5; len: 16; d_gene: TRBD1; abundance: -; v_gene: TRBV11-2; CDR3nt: TGTGCCAGCAGCTTAAGGGGACAGGGGTACCAAGAGACCCAGTACTTC; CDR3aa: CASSLRGQGYQETQYF
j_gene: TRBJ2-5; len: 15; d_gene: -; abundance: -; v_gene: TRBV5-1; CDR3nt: TGCGCCAGCACCCCGGGGTCGGGGAACTGGGAGACCCAGTACTTC; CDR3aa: CASTPGSGNWETQYF
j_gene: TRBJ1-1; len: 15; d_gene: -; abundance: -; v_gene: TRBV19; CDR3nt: TGTGCCAGTAGTATTCTGGGCAGGCAGAACACTGAAGCTTTCTTT; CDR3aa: CASSILGRQNTEAFF
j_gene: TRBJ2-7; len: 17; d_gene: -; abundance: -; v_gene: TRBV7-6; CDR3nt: TGTGCCAGCAGCTTAGGTGTGGCGGGGCGGTATTTGGGCGAGCAGTACTTC; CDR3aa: CASSLGVAGRYLGEQYF
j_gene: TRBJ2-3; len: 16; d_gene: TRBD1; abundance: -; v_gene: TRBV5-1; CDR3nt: TGCGCCAGCAGCCCCGTACCGACAGGGACCACAGATACGCAGTATTTT; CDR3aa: CASSPVPTGTTDTQYF
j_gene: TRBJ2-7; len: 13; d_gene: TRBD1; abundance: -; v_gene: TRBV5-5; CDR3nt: TGTGCCAGCAGCTTCGGGACAGGGAACGAGCAGTACTTC; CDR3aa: CASSFGTGNEQYF
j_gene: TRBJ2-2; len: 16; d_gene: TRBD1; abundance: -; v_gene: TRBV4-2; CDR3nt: TGTGCCAGCAGCCAAGATGACAGGGCGGGCACCGGGGAGCTGTTTTTT; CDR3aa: CASSQDDRAGTGELFF
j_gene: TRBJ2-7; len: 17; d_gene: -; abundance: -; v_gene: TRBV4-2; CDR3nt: TGTGCCAGCAGCCAAGTGGGTTCGGGTGTGAATCTCTACGAGCAGTACTTC; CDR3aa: CASSQVGSGVNLYEQYF
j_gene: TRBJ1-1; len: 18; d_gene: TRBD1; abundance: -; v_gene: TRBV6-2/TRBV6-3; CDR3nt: TGTGCCAGCAGTTATCTGACCGGGACAGGGACTCAGAACACTGAAGCTTTCTTT; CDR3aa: CASSYLTGTGTQNTEAFF
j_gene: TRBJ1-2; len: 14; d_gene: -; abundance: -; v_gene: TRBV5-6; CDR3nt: TGTGCCAGCAGCTTTTTTGGCCTTGCGGTAGGCTACACCTTC; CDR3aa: CASSFFGLAVGYTF
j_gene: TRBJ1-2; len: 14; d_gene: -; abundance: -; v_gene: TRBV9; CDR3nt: TGTGCCAGCAGCGTAGTTGAAGGGGGCTATGGCTACACCTTC; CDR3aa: CASSVVEGGYGYTF
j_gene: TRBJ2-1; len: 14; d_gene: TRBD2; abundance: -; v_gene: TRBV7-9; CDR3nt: TGTGCCAGCGGGAAAGCGGGGGGCGTCAATGAGCAGTTCTTC; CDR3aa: CASGKAGGVNEQFF